Below are 9 T cell receptor beta chains sequenced from a single sample in a study of T cells in Graves' hyperthyroidism and ophthalmopathy. What was amplified from RNA transcripts were TCR beta CDR3 regions. Carried out on the TCR CDR3, a first-round RT-PCR used the HTBI primer set. TCRdb fed the multiplex PCR reads into MiXCR, producing one record per CDR3 protein. The repertoire has about 350,000 distinct CDR3 sequences, over 15% of them found once; the top ten carry around 3.4%. The sequencing input was blood. These receptors were obtained from a woman aged 18-29 years with Graves' hyperthyroidism.

This clonotype was detected many times. J is TRBJ1-2 and V is TRBV10-3; 8 positions agree with TRBD1. CDR3 length equals 13 residues. V lost 6 bases, J lost 7 bases, and 7 bases stayed unmatched. The germline V gene has CDR1 ENHRY and CDR2 SYGVKD. As DNA, the CDR3 is TGTGCCATCAGAAAGGACAGGGATGCTGGCTACACCTTC. Its translation: CAIRKDRDAGYTF.

The chain carries TRBV18 and TRBJ1-3; D may be TRBD1 (6 bases). Trimming took 4 bases from V and 0 from J, leaving 13 bases between them. Germline values: CDR1 KGHSH, CDR2 LQKENI. The CDR3 spans 16 residues. The CDR3 sequence is CASSQGQSLSGNTIYF. CDR3 nucleotides: TGTGCCAGCTCACAAGGACAGAGCCTCTCTGGAAACACCATATATTTT.

This clonotype was seen many times. This sequence joins TRBV5-1 and TRBJ2-7; D possibly corresponds to TRBD1 (5 bases). The CDR3 runs to 15 residues. Germline V gene data show CDR1 as SGHRS and CDR2 as YFSETQ. Trimming took 0 bases from V and 0 from J, leaving 10 bases between them. CDR3 loop: CASSLDRSFSYEQYF. The DNA for the CDR3 is TGCGCCAGCAGCTTGGACAGGAGCTTCTCCTACGAGCAGTACTTC.

In its sample, this clonotype was seen many times. The chain is built from TRBV12-3 or TRBV12-4 and TRBJ2-5, with a possible D match to TRBD1 (5 bases). This CDR3 is built from 14 residues. With 3 bases removed from V and 5 bases from J, the gap between germline ends came to 13 bases. The CDR3 region is CASSFRTLEETQYF. The CDR3 DNA follows: TGTGCCAGCAGTTTTAGGACACTCGAGGAGACCCAGTACTTC.

This clonotype was detected ten times or more. V gene TRBV20-1 combines with J gene TRBJ2-7, with D maybe TRBD1 (6 bases). Per the germline V gene, CDR1 is DFQATT and CDR2 is SNEGSKA (reference sequence). CDR3 size: 12 residues. CDR3 in DNA: TGCAGCGCCCAGGGGAACCCCTACGAGCAGTACTTC. Amino acid sequence: CSAQGNPYEQYF.

This clonotype was seen ten or more times. With a much larger clone just one base away, this may be a read error. V and J are TRBV6-1 and TRBJ2-5; a possible D gene is TRBD2 (6 bases). Germline assignment: CDR1 MNHNS and CDR2 SASEGT. This CDR3 contains 16 residues. CDR3 in amino acids: CASIPSLGGREETKYF. Here the CDR3 DNA reads TGTGCCAGCATCCCCAGTCTAGGAGGGAGAGAAGAGACCAAGTACTTC.

This clonotype turned up a few times. Just one base apart from a much larger clone, this may be a read error. This chain joins TRBV2 and TRBJ1-1; 7 bases match TRBD1. Germline-derived CDR1 and CDR2 are SNHLY and FYNNEI. The CDR3 runs 15 residues. The CDR3 DNA reads TGTGTCAGCAGTGATTGGGCAGGGGGTAACACTGAAGCTTTCTTT. As protein: CVSSDWAGGNTEAFF.

The sample holds a few counts of this clonotype. The chain has TRBV4-2 and TRBJ1-5, with 7 positions matching TRBD1. Per the germline V gene, CDR1 is LGHNA and CDR2 is YNFKEQ. CDR3 size: 16 residues. J gave up 11 bases and V 0 bases, and 13 bases lay outside the gene matches. The CDR3 loop reads CASSQEGGRGSQAQHF. DNA for the CDR3: TGTGCCAGCAGCCAAGAAGGCGGCAGGGGGTCGCAAGCCCAGCATTTT.

This clonotype has at least ten counts. J is TRBJ1-5 and V is TRBV12-3 or TRBV12-4, with a weak D call TRBD1 (5 bases). The V and J ends lost 6 bases and 9 bases respectively, with 18 bases between them. The CDR3 contains 14 residues. The CDR3 coding sequence is TGTGCCAGCAGCTTTCCTGCGGGCCAGGGGCCCCAGCATTTT. Translated: CASSFPAGQGPQHF.